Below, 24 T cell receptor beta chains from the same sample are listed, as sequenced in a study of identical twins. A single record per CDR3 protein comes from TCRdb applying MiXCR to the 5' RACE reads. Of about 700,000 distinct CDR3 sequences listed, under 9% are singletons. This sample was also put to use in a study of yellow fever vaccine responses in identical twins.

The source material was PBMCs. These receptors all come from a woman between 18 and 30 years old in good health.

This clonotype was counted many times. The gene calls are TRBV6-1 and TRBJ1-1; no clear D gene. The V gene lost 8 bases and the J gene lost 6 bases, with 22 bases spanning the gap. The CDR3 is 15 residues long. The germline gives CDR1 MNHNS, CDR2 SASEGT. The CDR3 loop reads CASWYSMTTLSEAFF. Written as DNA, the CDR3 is TGTGCCAGCTGGTATTCAATGACGACTCTATCTGAAGCTTTCTTT.

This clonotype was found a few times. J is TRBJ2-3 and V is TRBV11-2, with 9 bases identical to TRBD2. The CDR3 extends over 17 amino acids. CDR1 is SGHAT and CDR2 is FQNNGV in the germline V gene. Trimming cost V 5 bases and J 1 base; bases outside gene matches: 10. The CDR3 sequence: CASSHLGLASGTDTQYF. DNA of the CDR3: TGTGCCAGCAGCCACCTAGGACTAGCGTCGGGCACAGATACGCAGTATTTT.

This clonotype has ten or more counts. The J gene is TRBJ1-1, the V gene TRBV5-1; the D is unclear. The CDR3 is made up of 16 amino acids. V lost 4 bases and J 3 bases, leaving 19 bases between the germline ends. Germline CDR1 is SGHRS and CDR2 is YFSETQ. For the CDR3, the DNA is TGCGCCAGCAGCCGTGGACGGGCCGGGATTGACACTGAAGCTTTCTTT. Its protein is CASSRGRAGIDTEAFF.

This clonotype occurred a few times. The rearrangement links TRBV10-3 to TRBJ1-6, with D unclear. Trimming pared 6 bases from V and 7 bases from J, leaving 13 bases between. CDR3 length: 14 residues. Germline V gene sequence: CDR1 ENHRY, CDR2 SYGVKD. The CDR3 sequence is CAIRGPAGNSPLHF. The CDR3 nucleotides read TGTGCCATCAGGGGCCCGGCGGGGAATTCACCCCTCCACTTT.

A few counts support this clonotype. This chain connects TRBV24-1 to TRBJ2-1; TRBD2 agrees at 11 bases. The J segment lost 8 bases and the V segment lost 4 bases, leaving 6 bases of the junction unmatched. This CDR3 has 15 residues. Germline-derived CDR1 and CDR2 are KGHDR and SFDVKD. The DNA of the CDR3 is TGTGCCACCAGTGACACTAGCGGGAGCGGGTATGAGCAGTTCTTC. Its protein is CATSDTSGSGYEQFF.

This CDR3 reads CASSLMGTSAYNEQFF. In DNA form, the CDR3 reads TGTGCCAGCAGCTTAATGGGGACTAGCGCCTACAATGAGCAGTTCTTC. The chain recombines TRBV7-3 with TRBJ2-1; 10 bases fit TRBD2. This CDR3 spans 16 amino acids. V was pared by 1 base and J by 2 bases, with 2 bases of the junction left unmatched. Germline CDR1 SGHTA, CDR2 FQGTGA.

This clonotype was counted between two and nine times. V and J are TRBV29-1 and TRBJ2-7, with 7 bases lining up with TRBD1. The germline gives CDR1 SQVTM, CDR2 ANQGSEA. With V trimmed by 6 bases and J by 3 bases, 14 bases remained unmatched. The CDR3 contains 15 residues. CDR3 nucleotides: TGCAGCGTCGTAGATAACACCGGGACAGTCTACGAGCAGTACTTC. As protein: CSVVDNTGTVYEQYF.

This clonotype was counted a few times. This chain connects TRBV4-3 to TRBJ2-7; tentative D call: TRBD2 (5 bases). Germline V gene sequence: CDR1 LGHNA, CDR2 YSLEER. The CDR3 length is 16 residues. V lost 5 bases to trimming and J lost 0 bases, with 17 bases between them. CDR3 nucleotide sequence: TGCGCCAGCAGCTTCAAGAGGTCGGGAAGCTCCTACGAGCAGTACTTC. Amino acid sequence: CASSFKRSGSSYEQYF.

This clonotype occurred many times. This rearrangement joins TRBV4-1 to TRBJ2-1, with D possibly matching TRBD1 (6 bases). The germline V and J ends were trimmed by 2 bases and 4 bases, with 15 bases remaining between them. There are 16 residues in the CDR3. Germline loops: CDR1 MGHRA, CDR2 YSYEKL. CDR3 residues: CASSQRDNPAYNEQFF. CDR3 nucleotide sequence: TGCGCCAGCAGCCAACGGGACAACCCAGCTTACAATGAGCAGTTCTTC.

The CDR3 sequence: CASSQGYAGAYNEQFF. For the CDR3, the DNA is TGCGCCAGCAGCCAGGGCTATGCGGGAGCCTACAATGAGCAGTTCTTC. The chain is built from TRBV4-1 and TRBJ2-1; TRBD2 matches at 7 bases. Germline V gene lookup returns CDR1 MGHRA and CDR2 YSYEKL. This CDR3 region has 16 residues. Trimming at V came to 3 bases and at J to 2 bases, leaving 7 bases not matched to a gene.

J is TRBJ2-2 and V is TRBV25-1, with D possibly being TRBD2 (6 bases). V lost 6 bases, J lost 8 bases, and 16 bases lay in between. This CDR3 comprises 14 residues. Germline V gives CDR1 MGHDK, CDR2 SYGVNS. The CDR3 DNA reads TGTGCCAGCAGGAGACTTGGAGGGTATGGGGAGCTGTTTTTT. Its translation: CASRRLGGYGELFF.

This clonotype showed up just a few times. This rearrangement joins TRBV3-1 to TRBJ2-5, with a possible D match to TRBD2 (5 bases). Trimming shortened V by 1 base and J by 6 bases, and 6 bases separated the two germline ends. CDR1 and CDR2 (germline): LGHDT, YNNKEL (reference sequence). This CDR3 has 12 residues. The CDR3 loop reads CASSQVGKTQYF. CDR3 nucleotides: TGTGCCAGCAGCCAAGTCGGGAAGACCCAGTACTTC.

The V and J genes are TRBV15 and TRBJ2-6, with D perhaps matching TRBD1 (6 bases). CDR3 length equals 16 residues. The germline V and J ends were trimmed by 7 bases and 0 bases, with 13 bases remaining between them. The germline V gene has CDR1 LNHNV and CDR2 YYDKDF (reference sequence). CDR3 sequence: CATTSGDNSGANVLTF. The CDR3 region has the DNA TGTGCCACCACCTCAGGGGACAACTCTGGGGCCAACGTCCTGACTTTC.

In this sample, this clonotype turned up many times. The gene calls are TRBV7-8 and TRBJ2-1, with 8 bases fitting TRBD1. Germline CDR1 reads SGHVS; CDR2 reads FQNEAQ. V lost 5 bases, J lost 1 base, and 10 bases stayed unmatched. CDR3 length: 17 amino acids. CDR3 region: CASSTRTGKRSYNEQFF. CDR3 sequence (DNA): TGTGCCAGCAGCACCCGGACAGGGAAGAGGTCCTACAATGAGCAGTTCTTC.

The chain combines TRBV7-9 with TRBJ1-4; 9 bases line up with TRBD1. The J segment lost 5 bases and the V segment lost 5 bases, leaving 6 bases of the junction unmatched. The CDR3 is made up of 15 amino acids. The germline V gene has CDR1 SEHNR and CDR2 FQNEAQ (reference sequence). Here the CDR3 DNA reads TGTGCCAGCAGCGTGGGACAGGGAGGGAATGAAAAACTGTTTTTT. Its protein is CASSVGQGGNEKLFF.

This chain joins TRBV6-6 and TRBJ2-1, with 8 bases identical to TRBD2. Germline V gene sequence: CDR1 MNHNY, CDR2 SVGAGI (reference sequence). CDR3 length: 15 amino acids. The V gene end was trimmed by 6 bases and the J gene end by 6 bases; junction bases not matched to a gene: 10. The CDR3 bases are TGTGCCAGCAGGAACGGGGGGGCCCTGGGCAATGAGCAGTTCTTC. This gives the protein CASRNGGALGNEQFF.

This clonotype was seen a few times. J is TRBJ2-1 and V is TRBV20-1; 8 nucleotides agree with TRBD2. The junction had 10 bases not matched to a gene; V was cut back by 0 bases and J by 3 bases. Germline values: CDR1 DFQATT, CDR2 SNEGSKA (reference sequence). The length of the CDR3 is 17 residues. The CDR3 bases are TGCAGTGCTAGAGATCCCCATGCGGGGGGCCTCTACAATGAGCAGTTCTTC. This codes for CSARDPHAGGLYNEQFF.

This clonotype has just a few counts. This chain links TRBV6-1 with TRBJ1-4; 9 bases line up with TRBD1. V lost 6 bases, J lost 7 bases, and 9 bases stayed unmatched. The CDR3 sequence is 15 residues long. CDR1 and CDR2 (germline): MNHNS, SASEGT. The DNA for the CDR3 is TGTGCCAGCAGGACGGGCGGGACAGGGCCTGAAAAACTGTTTTTT. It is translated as CASRTGGTGPEKLFF.

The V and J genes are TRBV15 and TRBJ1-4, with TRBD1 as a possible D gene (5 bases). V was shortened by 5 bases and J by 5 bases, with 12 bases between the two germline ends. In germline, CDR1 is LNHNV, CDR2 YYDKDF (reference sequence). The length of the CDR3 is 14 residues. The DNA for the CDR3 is TGTGCCACCAGCGGTCAGGGATCGAATGAAAAACTGTTTTTT. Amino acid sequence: CATSGQGSNEKLFF.

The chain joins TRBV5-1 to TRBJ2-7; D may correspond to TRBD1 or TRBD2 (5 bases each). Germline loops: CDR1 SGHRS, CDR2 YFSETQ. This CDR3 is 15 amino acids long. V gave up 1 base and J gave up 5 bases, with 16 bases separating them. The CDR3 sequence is CASSLRMGEFNEQYF. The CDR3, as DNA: TGCGCCAGCAGCTTGAGGATGGGGGAATTCAACGAGCAGTACTTC.

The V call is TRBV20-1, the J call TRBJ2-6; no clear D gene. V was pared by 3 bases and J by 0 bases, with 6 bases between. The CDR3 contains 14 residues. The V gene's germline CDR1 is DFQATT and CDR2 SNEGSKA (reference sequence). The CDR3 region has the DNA TGCAGTGCTAGTAGGGCCTCTGGGGCCAACGTCCTGACTTTC. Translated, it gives CSASRASGANVLTF.

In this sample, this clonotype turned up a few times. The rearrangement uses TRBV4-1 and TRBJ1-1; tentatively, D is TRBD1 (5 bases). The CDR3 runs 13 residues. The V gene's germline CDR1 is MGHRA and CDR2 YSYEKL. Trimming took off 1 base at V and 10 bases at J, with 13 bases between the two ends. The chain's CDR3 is CASSQVSTEGAFF. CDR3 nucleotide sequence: TGCGCCAGCAGCCAAGTATCGACAGAAGGAGCTTTCTTT.

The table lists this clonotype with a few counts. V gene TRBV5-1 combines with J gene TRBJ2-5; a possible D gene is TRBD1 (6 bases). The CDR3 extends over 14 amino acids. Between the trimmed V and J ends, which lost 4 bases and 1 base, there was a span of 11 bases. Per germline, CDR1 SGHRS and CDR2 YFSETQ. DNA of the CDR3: TGCGCCAGCAGCAAAGACAGGCCCCAAGAGACCCAGTACTTC. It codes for CASSKDRPQETQYF. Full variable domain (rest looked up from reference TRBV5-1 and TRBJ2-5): KAGVTQTPRYLIKTRGQQVTLSCSPISGHRSVSWYQQTPGQGLQFLFEYFSETQRNKGNFPGRFSGRQFSNSRSEMNVSTLELGDSALYLCASSKDRPQETQYFGPGTRLLVL.

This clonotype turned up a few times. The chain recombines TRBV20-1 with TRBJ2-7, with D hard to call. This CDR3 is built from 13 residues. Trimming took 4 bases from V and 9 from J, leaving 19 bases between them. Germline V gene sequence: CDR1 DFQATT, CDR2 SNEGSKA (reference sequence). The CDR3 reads CSAKANTGTGQYF. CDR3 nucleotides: TGCAGTGCTAAAGCCAACACTGGAACCGGGCAGTACTTC.